The 29 T cell receptor beta chains presented below share a single source sample, sequenced in a study of PD-L1 blockade in urothelial cancer. Profiling relied on immunoSEQ multiplex PCR, and the TCRdb table lists in-frame clones only, not all of them. The repertoire has 50,000 or so clones, 70% to 85% of them found once; the top ten carry roughly 1.9%. As to time point: peripheral blood 6 weeks after treatment start. The sample was PBMCs, taken around atezolizumab (anti-PD-L1) treatment. Every receptor here comes from a man between 45 and 60 years old with urothelial cancer.

The chain joins TRBV30 to TRBJ2-7; TRBD1 matches at 7 bases. The germline gives CDR1 GTSNPN, CDR2 SVGIG (reference sequence). After removal of 5 bases from V and 4 bases from J, the junction contained 5 bases not matched to a gene. This CDR3 comprises 12 residues. This CDR3 reads CAWGTARYEQYF. CDR3 in DNA: TGTGCCTGGGGGACAGCTCGTTACGAGCAGTACTTC. Variable domain in full (rest from reference TRBV30 and TRBJ2-7): SQTIHQWPATLVQPVGSPLSLECTVEGTSNPNLYWYRQAAGRGLQLLFYSVGIGQISSEVPQNLSASRPQDRQFILSSKKLLLSDSGFYLCAWGTARYEQYFGPGTRLTVT.

The CDR3 DNA is TGTGCCAGCAGCCGGTTTAGCTTATACACCGGGGAGCTGTTTTTT. Translating gives CASSRFSLYTGELFF. The J gene is TRBJ2-2, the V gene TRBV28; D gene uncertain. The CDR3 runs to 15 residues. Trimming shortened V by 6 bases and J by 3 bases, and 14 bases separated the two germline ends. Germline V gene data show CDR1 as MDHEN and CDR2 as SYDVKM.

The V gene is TRBV7-6, the J gene TRBJ1-1, with D hard to call. V was pared by 5 bases and J by 2 bases, with 21 bases between. The V gene's germline CDR1 is SGHVS and CDR2 FNYEAQ. The CDR3 contains 17 residues. The CDR3 protein is CASSLVKAGRSNTEAFF. In DNA, the CDR3 is TGTGCCAGCAGCCTAGTTAAGGCTGGGAGGAGTAACACTGAAGCTTTCTTT.

The chain joins TRBV5-1 to TRBJ1-1; perhaps TRBD1 as D (6 bases). Germline CDR1 reads SGHRS; CDR2 reads YFSETQ. CDR3 size: 15 residues. V lost 4 bases, J lost 1 base, and 14 bases lay in between. The CDR3 DNA follows: TGCGCCAGCAGCCCCTTCGACAGGACGAACACTGAAGCTTTCTTT. This gives the protein CASSPFDRTNTEAFF.

Concerning this clone: The junction departs from the called germline gene at one end, perhaps through a read error. The rearrangement uses TRBV6-4 and TRBJ2-6; 9 positions match TRBD1. The CDR3 extends over 16 amino acids. CDR1 MRHNA and CDR2 SNTAGT come from the germline V gene. The CDR3 reads CARRGQGIAGANVLTF. DNA of the CDR3: TGTGCCCGCAGGGGACAGGGCATCGCTGGGGCCAACGTCCTGACTTTC.

The V call is TRBV12-5, the J call TRBJ1-2, with a tentative D call TRBD1 (6 bases). The length of the CDR3 is 13 residues. Germline V lookup: CDR1 LGHNT, CDR2 FRNRAP. The V end was cut by 2 bases, the J end by 4 bases, with 8 bases between. CDR3 region: CASGLTGLYGYTF. The CDR3 region has the DNA TGTGCTAGTGGTTTGACAGGGCTCTATGGCTACACCTTC.

The rearrangement uses TRBV19 and TRBJ1-3; D not certain. V gave up 6 bases and J gave up 3 bases, with 15 bases separating them. Germline values: CDR1 LNHDA, CDR2 SQIVND (reference sequence). This CDR3 spans 15 amino acids. CDR3 nucleotide sequence: TGTGCCAGTAGCCCCACCGGGAAGGTTGGAAACACCATATATTTT. Protein: CASSPTGKVGNTIYF.

The chain employs TRBV4-1 and TRBJ2-5; D not resolved. Germline V lookup: CDR1 MGHRA, CDR2 YSYEKL. Trimming shortened V by 0 bases and J by 3 bases, and 17 bases separated the two germline ends. The CDR3 is 17 amino acids. In DNA form, the CDR3 reads TGCGCCAGCAGCCAAGATAGTTTGGAATTAGAGGAAGAGACCCAGTACTTC. It codes for CASSQDSLELEEETQYF.

The gene calls are TRBV30 and TRBJ2-7, with 10 bases lining up with TRBD1. Germline CDR1 GTSNPN, CDR2 SVGIG (reference sequence). The V and J ends lost 5 bases and 3 bases, in that order; junction bases with no gene match: 1. CDR3 length equals 12 residues. CDR3 sequence reads: CAWDRGLYEQYF. The CDR3 DNA reads as TGTGCCTGGGACAGGGGGCTCTACGAGCAGTACTTC.

This chain links TRBV19 with TRBJ2-1; maybe TRBD1 (5 bases). Germline lookup yields CDR1 LNHDA and CDR2 SQIVND (reference sequence). Deletions cut 7 bases from V and 2 bases from J, with 15 bases between. The CDR3 covers 15 residues. The CDR3 DNA reads TGTGCCAGTACCCCTTCAGGGTTGGCCTACAATGAGCAGTTCTTC. Amino acids: CASTPSGLAYNEQFF. Filled out from reference TRBV19 and TRBJ2-1, the complete variable domain reads DGGITQSPKYLFRKEGQNVTLSCEQNLNHDAMYWYRQDPGQGLRLIYYSQIVNDFQKGDIAEGYSVSREKKESFPLTVTSAQKNPTAFYLCASTPSGLAYNEQFFGPGTRLTVL.

The genes are TRBV30 and TRBJ2-7, with 9 bases fitting TRBD2. The CDR3 consists of 14 residues. The ends lost 7 bases at V and 5 bases at J; junction bases unmatched: 12. Germline lookup yields CDR1 GTSNPN and CDR2 SVGIG (reference sequence). The CDR3, as DNA: TGTGCCTTGGCGGGGGGGAGGGGGAGGGACGAGCAGTACTTC. This translates into CALAGGRGRDEQYF.

This clone occurred once. The chain links TRBV5-4 to TRBJ1-2; the D gene is possibly TRBD1 (5 bases). Per germline, CDR1 SGHNT and CDR2 YYREEE (reference sequence). V lost 0 bases and J 0 bases, leaving 18 bases between the germline ends. This CDR3 has 18 residues. The CDR3: CASSLGLDRLGSNYGYTF. Here the CDR3 DNA reads TGTGCCAGCAGCTTGGGACTAGACAGACTAGGTTCTAACTATGGCTACACCTTC.

The rearrangement uses TRBV7-6 and TRBJ1-6; 7 positions match TRBD1. Unmatched junction bases numbered 8, after V lost 4 bases and J lost 8 bases. The CDR3 covers 15 residues. Germline assignment: CDR1 SGHVS and CDR2 FNYEAQ. CDR3 DNA sequence: TGTGCCAGCAGCTCATCTCGGGACAGAGATTCACCCCTCCACTTT. Its translation: CASSSSRDRDSPLHF. Together with reference TRBV7-6 and TRBJ1-6, the CDR3 gives the full variable domain: GAGVSQSPRYKVTKRGQDVALRCDPISGHVSLYWYRQALGQGPEFLTYFNYEAQQDKSGLPNDRFSAERPEGSISTLTIQRTEQRDSAMYRCASSSSRDRDSPLHFGNGTRLTVT.

The chain couples TRBV7-6 to TRBJ1-3, with D perhaps TRBD1 (5 bases). V was trimmed by 3 bases and J by 4 bases, leaving 10 bases between them. This CDR3 spans 14 amino acids. Germline assignment: CDR1 SGHVS and CDR2 FNYEAQ. DNA of the CDR3: TGTGCCAGCAGCTTGGGACTAGAGGGAAACACCATATATTTT. The encoded protein is CASSLGLEGNTIYF. Full variable domain (rest looked up from reference TRBV7-6 and TRBJ1-3): GAGVSQSPRYKVTKRGQDVALRCDPISGHVSLYWYRQALGQGPEFLTYFNYEAQQDKSGLPNDRFSAERPEGSISTLTIQRTEQRDSAMYRCASSLGLEGNTIYFGEGSWLTVV.

This chain connects TRBV5-1 to TRBJ2-7; TRBD2 agrees at 9 bases. The trim removed 6 bases at V and 1 base at J, leaving 2 bases unmatched. The CDR3 has 13 residues. Germline lookup yields CDR1 SGHRS and CDR2 YFSETQ. In nucleotides, the CDR3 is TGCGCCAGCACTAGCGGGACTTCCTACGAGCAGTACTTC. It translates to CASTSGTSYEQYF.

The chain combines TRBV30 with TRBJ1-4; no clear D. V was trimmed by 0 bases and J by 5 bases, leaving 16 bases between them. CDR1 and CDR2 (germline): GTSNPN, SVGIG (reference sequence). The CDR3 length is 16 residues. In DNA form, the CDR3 reads TGTGCCTGGAGTGTAGAGGCAAAGCTCAGCAATGAAAAACTGTTTTTT. Translation gives CAWSVEAKLSNEKLFF.

V usage is TRBV6-4 and J usage is TRBJ2-3; TRBD1 matches 7 bases. This CDR3 has 16 residues. V lost 6 bases and J lost 1; bases outside the gene matches: 10. The germline CDR1 and CDR2 sequences are MRHNA and SNTAGT. CDR3 region: CASRDPDRVGTDTQYF. The CDR3 DNA follows: TGTGCCAGCAGGGACCCAGACAGGGTTGGCACAGATACGCAGTATTTT.

CDR3 DNA: TGTGCCAGCAGTTACCGGGCAGGGTTCACCGGGGAGCTGTTTTTT. Amino acids: CASSYRAGFTGELFF. The chain recombines TRBV6-5 with TRBJ2-2; maybe TRBD1 (5 bases). The CDR3 totals 15 residues. Germline V CDR1 and CDR2: MNHEY, SVGAGI. The V gene lost 2 bases and the J gene lost 4 bases, with 11 bases spanning the gap.

The chain uses TRBV10-2 and TRBJ2-3, with 8 nucleotides matching TRBD2. Germline V gene data show CDR1 as WSHSY and CDR2 as SAAADI. This CDR3 region has 17 residues. Trimming removed 2 bases from V and 0 bases from J; junction bases left unmatched: 7. CDR3 sequence (DNA): TGCGCCAGCAGTGAGAACAGACTAGCGACTAGCACAGATACGCAGTATTTT. It codes for CASSENRLATSTDTQYF.

This clone has a single count. V is TRBV2 and J is TRBJ2-5; tentative D call: TRBD1 (6 bases). The ends were cut back, 6 bases at V and 4 bases at J, with 15 bases in the middle. Germline V lookup: CDR1 SNHLY, CDR2 FYNNEI. There are 14 residues in the CDR3. This chain's CDR3 is CASSLGQGTETQYF. Written as DNA, the CDR3 is TGTGCCAGCAGCCTCGGCCAGGGGACAGAGACCCAGTACTTC.

The rearrangement uses TRBV28 and TRBJ2-2; D remains ambiguous. There are 14 residues in the CDR3. V dropped 3 bases and J dropped 2 bases, with 7 bases sitting between them. Germline V gene data show CDR1 as MDHEN and CDR2 as SYDVKM. The CDR3 spells CASSLTLNTGELFF. The CDR3 DNA reads TGTGCCAGCAGTTTGACACTTAACACCGGGGAGCTGTTTTTT.

This chain uses TRBV11-2 with TRBJ2-1, with 8 nucleotides matching TRBD2. CDR1 and CDR2 from the germline V gene are SGHAT and FQNNGV. The CDR3 sequence is 15 residues long. With V trimmed by 5 bases and J by 8 bases, 11 bases remained unmatched. The chain's CDR3 is CASSVPPAGDHEQFF. In nucleotides, the CDR3 is TGTGCCAGCAGCGTACCCCCAGCGGGGGATCATGAGCAGTTCTTC. The variable domain in full, with the rest retrieved from reference TRBV11-2 and TRBJ2-1, is EAGVAQSPRYKIIEKRQSVAFWCNPISGHATLYWYQQILGQGPKLLIQFQNNGVVDDSQLPKDRFSAERLKGVDSTLKIQPAKLEDSAVYLCASSVPPAGDHEQFFGPGTRLTVL.

The chain links TRBV6-5 to TRBJ2-7; TRBD1 matches at 7 bases. There are 13 residues in the CDR3. Per the germline V gene, CDR1 is MNHEY and CDR2 is SVGAGI. The ends lost 6 bases at V and 2 bases at J; junction bases unmatched: 4. This CDR3 reads CASSSGGPYEQYF. The CDR3, as DNA: TGTGCCAGCAGCTCAGGGGGTCCCTACGAGCAGTACTTC.

The chain recombines TRBV7-9 with TRBJ2-3, with 8 bases lining up with TRBD2. With 11 bases clipped from V and 1 base from J, the junction kept 5 bases outside the gene matches. The CDR3 contains 13 residues. From germline, CDR1 is SEHNR and CDR2 FQNEAQ (reference sequence). This chain's CDR3 is CAQGRGGTDTQYF. The CDR3 DNA is TGTGCCCAGGGGCGGGGGGGCACAGATACGCAGTATTTT.

By share, this clone counts as medium-sized. Other DNA sequences in this specimen translate into the identical CDR3. This sequence joins TRBV6-1 and TRBJ2-7; 7 bases align to TRBD2. CDR3 length equals 13 residues. Per germline, CDR1 MNHNS and CDR2 SASEGT. The V and J ends lost 3 bases and 3 bases, in that order; junction bases with no gene match: 2. In nucleotides, the CDR3 is TGTGCCAGCAGTGACGGCGGGGGCTACGAGCAGTACTTC. Its translation: CASSDGGGYEQYF.

A few counts support this clone. The chain joins TRBV6-1 to TRBJ2-6; 8 bases match TRBD1. The CDR3 consists of 22 residues. Germline V gene data show CDR1 as MNHNS and CDR2 as SASEGT. The junction had 18 bases not matched to a gene; V was cut back by 2 bases and J by 0 bases. This CDR3 is CASSEWSYPDRVDLSGANVLTF. The DNA for the CDR3 is TGTGCCAGCAGTGAATGGTCCTACCCGGACAGGGTGGACCTCTCTGGGGCCAACGTCCTGACTTTC.

This clone was counted only a few times. The J gene is TRBJ2-3, the V gene TRBV10-2, with D maybe TRBD2 (5 bases). This CDR3 region has 15 residues. Germline V gene lookup returns CDR1 WSHSY and CDR2 SAAADI. Trimming left V 6 bases short and J 0 bases short, with 13 bases between. The CDR3 here is CASRRWGVSTDTQYF. The CDR3 coding sequence is TGCGCCAGCAGGAGGTGGGGAGTGAGCACAGATACGCAGTATTTT.

The chain has TRBV27 and TRBJ1-5, with 10 bases identical to TRBD1. CDR3 length: 14 residues. Germline loops: CDR1 MNHEY, CDR2 SMNVEV (reference sequence). The V and J ends lost 4 bases and 6 bases, in that order; junction bases with no gene match: 3. The CDR3 DNA reads as TGTGCCAGCAGTTCCGGGACAGGGGTTCAGCCCCAGCATTTT. It encodes CASSSGTGVQPQHF.

The rearrangement links TRBV12-5 to TRBJ1-5; TRBD1 matches at 7 bases. Trimming removed 0 bases from V and 2 bases from J; junction bases left unmatched: 4. The CDR3 runs to 16 residues. Germline CDR1 is LGHNT and CDR2 is FRNRAP. The CDR3 DNA sequence: TGTGCTAGTGGTTTGGTAACAGGGACAGGCAATCAGCCCCAGCATTTT. Translation: CASGLVTGTGNQPQHF.